This is a list of T cell receptor beta chains from one sample in a study of T-cell memory formation after mild COVID-19. TCRdb processed the 5' RACE reads anew with MiXCR; each CDR3 protein has one entry. The sample carries 400,000 to 500,000 distinct CDR3 sequences, roughly 20% recorded once. Sequencing was done on a sample of PBMCs or a T cell subset sorted from them (not recorded which). These receptor sequences come from an adult woman who had mild COVID-19 (a few samples of this study predate the infection). Cell type and time point are not known. Each CDR3 is given with its conserved first and last residue. Fields, in order: J gene, V gene, clone size, D gene, CDR3 protein, CDR3 DNA. The D gene is left open where the match is weak. Expanded clones are given a class, and other clones once, few, many or no size at all.

j_gene: TRBJ2-1; v_gene: TRBV20-1; abundance: -; d_gene: TRBD2; CDR3aa: CSASRPGLAGTEQFF; CDR3nt: TGCAGTGCTAGTCGTCCGGGACTAGCGGGGACTGAGCAGTTCTTC
j_gene: TRBJ2-5; v_gene: TRBV25-1; abundance: few; d_gene: -; CDR3aa: CASSEMAVQETQYF; CDR3nt: TGTGCCAGCAGTGAAATGGCGGTCCAAGAGACCCAGTACTTC
j_gene: TRBJ1-1; v_gene: TRBV5-1; abundance: few; d_gene: -; CDR3aa: CASSLGDQNTEAFF; CDR3nt: TGCGCCAGCAGCTTGGGAGATCAGAACACTGAAGCTTTCTTT
j_gene: TRBJ2-1; v_gene: TRBV12-3/TRBV12-4; abundance: -; d_gene: -; CDR3aa: CASSPVGGLYNEQFF; CDR3nt: TGTGCCAGCAGCCCCGTGGGGGGGCTCTACAATGAGCAGTTCTTC
j_gene: TRBJ1-1; v_gene: TRBV29-1; abundance: -; d_gene: -; CDR3aa: CSVEAPPEAFF; CDR3nt: TGCAGCGTTGAAGCCCCACCTGAAGCTTTCTTT
j_gene: TRBJ1-1; v_gene: TRBV29-1; abundance: few; d_gene: -; CDR3aa: CSALKGTRRGEAFF; CDR3nt: TGCAGCGCATTGAAGGGGACCCGCAGGGGTGAAGCTTTCTTT
j_gene: TRBJ2-3; v_gene: TRBV5-1; abundance: -; d_gene: TRBD2; CDR3aa: CASRLYHGGADTQYF; CDR3nt: TGCGCCAGCAGATTGTATCACGGGGGGGCAGATACGCAGTATTTT
j_gene: TRBJ2-7; v_gene: TRBV6-2/TRBV6-3; abundance: -; d_gene: -; CDR3aa: CASSYAQLAYEQYF; CDR3nt: TGTGCCAGCAGTTACGCACAGCTAGCCTACGAGCAGTACTTC
j_gene: TRBJ2-5; v_gene: TRBV9; abundance: few; d_gene: -; CDR3aa: CASSVGDFQETQYF; CDR3nt: TGTGCCAGCAGCGTAGGGGACTTCCAAGAGACCCAGTACTTC
j_gene: TRBJ1-2; v_gene: TRBV24-1; abundance: few; d_gene: -; CDR3aa: CATSDNGGYYGYTF; CDR3nt: TGTGCCACCAGTGACAACGGGGGGTACTATGGCTACACCTTC
j_gene: TRBJ2-7; v_gene: TRBV5-1; abundance: few; d_gene: -; CDR3aa: CASSHETDLGYEQYF; CDR3nt: TGCGCCAGCAGCCATGAAACCGACCTGGGTTACGAGCAGTACTTC
j_gene: TRBJ2-3; v_gene: TRBV24-1; abundance: few; d_gene: -; CDR3aa: CATRDSGLPTDTQYF; CDR3nt: TGTGCCACCAGAGATAGCGGACTCCCCACAGATACGCAGTATTTT
j_gene: TRBJ2-3; v_gene: TRBV12-3/TRBV12-4; abundance: few; d_gene: -; CDR3aa: CASSLSASTDTQYF; CDR3nt: TGTGCCAGCAGTTTAAGCGCTTCCACAGATACGCAGTATTTT
j_gene: TRBJ1-2; v_gene: TRBV7-9; abundance: few; d_gene: -; CDR3aa: CASSPPTLANYGYTF; CDR3nt: TGTGCCAGCAGCCCACCGACATTGGCTAACTATGGCTACACCTTC
j_gene: TRBJ2-7; v_gene: TRBV18; abundance: few; d_gene: TRBD2; CDR3aa: CASSPRRGETSSYEQYF; CDR3nt: TGTGCCAGCTCACCAAGACGGGGGGAGACCTCCTCCTACGAGCAGTACTTC
j_gene: TRBJ2-7; v_gene: TRBV25-1; abundance: -; d_gene: TRBD2; CDR3aa: CASSEPSGSHEQYF; CDR3nt: TGTGCCAGCAGTGAGCCTAGCGGGAGCCACGAGCAGTACTTC
j_gene: TRBJ2-1; v_gene: TRBV5-1; abundance: -; d_gene: -; CDR3aa: CASSLGQGLNEQFF; CDR3nt: TGCGCCAGCAGCTTGGGTCAGGGCCTCAATGAGCAGTTCTTC
j_gene: TRBJ2-2; v_gene: TRBV7-6; abundance: once; d_gene: TRBD1; CDR3aa: CASSRRTGGPGELFF; CDR3nt: TGTGCCAGCAGCCGAAGGACAGGGGGTCCCGGGGAGCTGTTTTTT
j_gene: TRBJ2-2; v_gene: TRBV7-3; abundance: -; d_gene: -; CDR3aa: CASSPIRRQNPSNTGELFF; CDR3nt: TGTGCCAGCAGCCCCATAAGGAGACAGAACCCATCGAACACCGGGGAGCTGTTTTTT
j_gene: TRBJ2-2; v_gene: TRBV5-1; abundance: many; d_gene: -; CDR3aa: CASSLAGDTGELFF; CDR3nt: TGCGCCAGCAGCTTGGCAGGGGACACCGGGGAGCTGTTTTTT
j_gene: TRBJ2-3; v_gene: TRBV11-2; abundance: -; d_gene: -; CDR3aa: CASSLEGHATDTQYF; CDR3nt: TGTGCCAGCAGCTTAGAAGGGCATGCGACAGATACGCAGTATTTT
j_gene: TRBJ1-2; v_gene: TRBV14; abundance: -; d_gene: -; CDR3aa: CASSQDHFRNYGYTF; CDR3nt: TGTGCCAGCAGCCAAGATCACTTCAGAAACTATGGCTACACCTTC
j_gene: TRBJ2-5; v_gene: TRBV7-9; abundance: -; d_gene: -; CDR3aa: CATSFAGTLIQETQYF; CDR3nt: TGTGCAACCAGCTTCGCCGGGACCCTAATCCAAGAGACCCAGTACTTC
j_gene: TRBJ2-3; v_gene: TRBV7-8; abundance: -; d_gene: TRBD1; CDR3aa: CASSLLGGRGRDTQYF; CDR3nt: TGTGCCAGCAGCCTACTGGGCGGCAGGGGGCGGGATACGCAGTATTTT
j_gene: TRBJ2-7; v_gene: TRBV18; abundance: many; d_gene: -; CDR3aa: CASSPGLSYEQYF; CDR3nt: TGTGCCAGTAGTCCAGGGTTGTCCTACGAGCAGTACTTC
j_gene: TRBJ1-1; v_gene: TRBV6-1; abundance: -; d_gene: -; CDR3aa: CASSKLQGEAFF; CDR3nt: TGTGCCAGCAGTAAATTACAGGGTGAAGCTTTCTTT
j_gene: TRBJ2-1; v_gene: TRBV3-1; abundance: few; d_gene: TRBD2; CDR3aa: CASSRLAGAILYNEQFF; CDR3nt: TGTGCCAGCAGCCGACTAGCGGGAGCCATTCTGTACAATGAGCAGTTCTTC
j_gene: TRBJ2-3; v_gene: TRBV7-6; abundance: -; d_gene: -; CDR3aa: CASSLAQRSGTQYF; CDR3nt: TGTGCCAGCAGCTTAGCGCAGCGGTCAGGTACGCAGTATTTT
j_gene: TRBJ2-1; v_gene: TRBV24-1; abundance: few; d_gene: -; CDR3aa: CATSDPGAHAYNEQFF; CDR3nt: TGTGCCACCAGTGACCCCGGTGCCCATGCCTACAATGAGCAGTTCTTC
j_gene: TRBJ2-2; v_gene: TRBV19; abundance: -; d_gene: TRBD1; CDR3aa: CASVSGTANTGELFF; CDR3nt: TGTGCCAGCGTCTCGGGGACAGCGAACACCGGGGAGCTGTTTTTT
j_gene: TRBJ1-1; v_gene: TRBV29-1; abundance: -; d_gene: TRBD1; CDR3aa: CSVWGKQGLGNAFF; CDR3nt: TGCAGCGTTTGGGGTAAACAGGGGCTGGGAAACGCTTTCTTT
j_gene: TRBJ2-3; v_gene: TRBV20-1; abundance: few; d_gene: TRBD1; CDR3aa: CSATGTGNPDTQYF; CDR3nt: TGCAGTGCTACCGGGACAGGGAACCCAGATACGCAGTATTTT
j_gene: TRBJ2-1; v_gene: TRBV5-1; abundance: -; d_gene: TRBD2; CDR3aa: CASSFTAGRNEQFF; CDR3nt: TGCGCCAGCAGCTTTACAGCGGGGCGGAATGAGCAGTTCTTC
j_gene: TRBJ2-5; v_gene: TRBV15; abundance: many; d_gene: -; CDR3aa: CATSRDQARGPQETQYF; CDR3nt: TGTGCCACCAGCAGAGATCAAGCTCGGGGTCCCCAAGAGACCCAGTACTTC
j_gene: TRBJ2-1; v_gene: TRBV15; abundance: few; d_gene: -; CDR3aa: CATSRVIPDEQFF; CDR3nt: TGTGCCACCAGCAGAGTTATCCCCGATGAGCAGTTCTTC
j_gene: TRBJ2-2; v_gene: TRBV6-5; abundance: few; d_gene: TRBD1; CDR3aa: CASGHRGNTGELFF; CDR3nt: TGTGCCAGCGGTCACAGGGGGAACACCGGGGAGCTGTTTTTT
j_gene: TRBJ2-7; v_gene: TRBV27; abundance: few; d_gene: TRBD2; CDR3aa: CASSLSASGTYEQYF; CDR3nt: TGTGCCAGCAGTTTATCAGCTAGCGGGACCTACGAGCAGTACTTC
j_gene: TRBJ1-1; v_gene: TRBV3-1; abundance: many; d_gene: -; CDR3aa: CASNFGGTEAFF; CDR3nt: TGTGCCAGCAATTTCGGCGGGACTGAAGCTTTCTTT
j_gene: TRBJ2-7; v_gene: TRBV7-8; abundance: -; d_gene: -; CDR3aa: CASSLAEGSHYEQYF; CDR3nt: TGTGCCAGCAGCTTAGCGGAGGGGAGCCACTACGAGCAGTACTTC
j_gene: TRBJ1-2; v_gene: TRBV27; abundance: -; d_gene: TRBD1; CDR3aa: CASRSRGQNYGYTF; CDR3nt: TGTGCCAGCAGATCTAGGGGACAGAACTATGGCTACACCTTC
j_gene: TRBJ2-7; v_gene: TRBV20-1; abundance: -; d_gene: TRBD1; CDR3aa: CSARGYRGDTYEQYF; CDR3nt: TGCAGTGCTAGAGGCTACAGGGGTGACACCTACGAGCAGTACTTC
j_gene: TRBJ1-1; v_gene: TRBV4-1; abundance: few; d_gene: -; CDR3aa: CASSQEGVGTEAFF; CDR3nt: TGCGCCAGCAGCCAAGAGGGGGTGGGCACTGAAGCTTTCTTT
j_gene: TRBJ1-2; v_gene: TRBV20-1; abundance: -; d_gene: TRBD1; CDR3aa: CSARDDRGSNYGYTF; CDR3nt: TGCAGTGCTAGAGATGACAGGGGATCTAACTATGGCTACACCTTC
j_gene: TRBJ1-1; v_gene: TRBV6-5; abundance: -; d_gene: TRBD1; CDR3aa: CASSYSGQGFSEAFF; CDR3nt: TGTGCCAGCAGTTACTCGGGACAGGGGTTCTCTGAAGCTTTCTTT
j_gene: TRBJ1-5; v_gene: TRBV4-1; abundance: -; d_gene: -; CDR3aa: CASSAQIGQPQHF; CDR3nt: TGCGCCAGCAGCGCACAGATAGGGCAGCCCCAGCATTTT
j_gene: TRBJ2-7; v_gene: TRBV29-1; abundance: few; d_gene: TRBD1; CDR3aa: CSVAGTGDREQYF; CDR3nt: TGCAGCGTTGCCGGGACAGGGGATCGCGAGCAGTACTTC
j_gene: TRBJ2-7; v_gene: TRBV18; abundance: many; d_gene: -; CDR3aa: CASSPPGVRSYEQYF; CDR3nt: TGTGCCAGCTCACCACCAGGGGTCAGATCCTACGAGCAGTACTTC